Sequencing of this TCR beta chain was carried out in a study of blood T cell repertoires in COVID-19. In the study overall: Samples representing acute and convalescent COVID-19 were sourced from the United States, Italy and Spain.

This CDR3 is built from 14 residues. The germline V and J ends were trimmed by 7 bases and 5 bases, with 12 bases remaining between them. Germline V gene lookup returns CDR1 LNHDA and CDR2 SQIVND (reference sequence). Original handling: Estimated nucleated cell counts came from reference gene primer amplification. TCRdb's copy holds only in-frame clones and misses some; the assay was immunoSEQ multiplex PCR. That table furnishes V, J and clone size, whereas the DNA furnished D and trimming. The data contain fewer than 200,000 clones, 65% to 85% of them singletons. Everyone who took part was roughly 18 to 89 years old, and they came from 24 US areas.

V and J are TRBV19 and TRBJ1-6; TRBD1 is a possible D gene (5 bases). Sequenced material: PBMCs or T cells enriched from blood (not recorded which). The TCR comes from a woman in her forties or fifties in a cohort exposed to, infected with or recovered from COVID-19 (not recorded which). The CDR3 region is CASKGSADNSPLHF. DNA for the CDR3: TGTGCCAGTAAGGGGTCGGCAGATAATTCACCCCTCCACTTT.